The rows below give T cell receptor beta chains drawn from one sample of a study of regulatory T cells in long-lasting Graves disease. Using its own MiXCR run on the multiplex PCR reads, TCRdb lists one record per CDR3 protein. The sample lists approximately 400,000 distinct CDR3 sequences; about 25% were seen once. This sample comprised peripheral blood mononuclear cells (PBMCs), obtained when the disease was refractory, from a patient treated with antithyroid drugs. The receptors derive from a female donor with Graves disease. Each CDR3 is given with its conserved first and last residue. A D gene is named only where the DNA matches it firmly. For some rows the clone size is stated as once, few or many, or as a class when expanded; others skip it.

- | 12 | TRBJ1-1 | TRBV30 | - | TGTGCCTCGTCACGGAATAACACTGAAGCTTTCTTT | CASSRNNTEAFF
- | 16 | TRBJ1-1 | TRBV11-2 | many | TGTGCCAGCAGCTTAGGTGGAGGAAGAATGAACACTGAAGCTTTCTTT | CASSLGGGRMNTEAFF
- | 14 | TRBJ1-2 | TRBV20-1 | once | TGCAGTGCTAGAGATCGGCTCCGTAGCTATGGCTACACCTTC | CSARDRLRSYGYTF
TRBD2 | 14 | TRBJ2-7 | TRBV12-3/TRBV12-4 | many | TGTGCCAGCAGTTTTAGCGGGAGTCGGTACGAGCAGTACTTC | CASSFSGSRYEQYF
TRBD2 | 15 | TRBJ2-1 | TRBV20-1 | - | TGCAGTGCTCCCGGGGGGACTAGCGTCTACAATGAGCAGTTCTTC | CSAPGGTSVYNEQFF
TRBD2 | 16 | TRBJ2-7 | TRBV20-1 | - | TGCAGTGCTAGAGCTCCTAGCGGGAGGGCCCCCTACGAGCAGTACTTC | CSARAPSGRAPYEQYF
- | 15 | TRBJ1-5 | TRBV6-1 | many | TGTGCCAGCAGTGATGGTGGGTTGAGCAATCAGCCCCAGCATTTT | CASSDGGLSNQPQHF
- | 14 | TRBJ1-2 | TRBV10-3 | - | TGTGCCATCAGTGAGTCTCTGGAGGGTGCAGGCTACACCTTC | CAISESLEGAGYTF
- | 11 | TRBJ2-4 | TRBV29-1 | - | TGCAGCGTAACTCAGGGGTACATTCAGTACTTC | CSVTQGYIQYF
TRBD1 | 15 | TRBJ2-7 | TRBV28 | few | TGTGCCAGCCTTTGGATCCGGGACAGGTTCTACGAGCAGTACTTC | CASLWIRDRFYEQYF
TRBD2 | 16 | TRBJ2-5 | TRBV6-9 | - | TGTGCCAGCAGTTACTCCACCGGGAGGGCCGATGAGACCCAGTACTTC | CASSYSTGRADETQYF
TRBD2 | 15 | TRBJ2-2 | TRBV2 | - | TGTGCCAGCAGTGCGACTAGCGGGAGTGGCGGGGAGCTGTTTTTT | CASSATSGSGGELFF
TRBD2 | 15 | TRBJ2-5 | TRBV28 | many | TGTGCCAGCAGTCCTCGGGAGGGGCTCCAAGAGACCCAGTACTTC | CASSPREGLQETQYF
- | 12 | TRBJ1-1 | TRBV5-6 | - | TGTGCCAGCAGCTGGGAGTACACTGAAGCTTTCTTT | CASSWEYTEAFF
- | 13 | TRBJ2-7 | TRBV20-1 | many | TGCAGTGCGTCCCCCGGTGGAGCCTACGAGCAGTACTTC | CSASPGGAYEQYF
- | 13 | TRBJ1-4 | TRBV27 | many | TGTGCCAGCAGTCCTACATCTAATGAAAAACTGTTTTTT | CASSPTSNEKLFF
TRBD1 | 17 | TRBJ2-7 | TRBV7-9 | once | TGTGCCAGCAGCTTCGGTATGTGGGACAGCCAGTTTCACGAGCAGTACTTC | CASSFGMWDSQFHEQYF
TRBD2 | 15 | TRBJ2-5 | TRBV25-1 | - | TGTGCCAGCAGGGCTAGCGGGAGGTCCGAGGGGACCCAGTACTTC | CASRASGRSEGTQYF
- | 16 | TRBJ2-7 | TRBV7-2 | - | TGTGCCAGCAGCTCGATACACAGAGGGTCCAACTACGAGCGGTACTTC | CASSSIHRGSNYERYF
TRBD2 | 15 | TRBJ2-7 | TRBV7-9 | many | TGTGCCAGCAGCTTAGAAAGCGGGGGATCCTACGAGCAGTACTTC | CASSLESGGSYEQYF
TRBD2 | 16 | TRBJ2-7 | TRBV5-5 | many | TGTGCCAGCAGCTTGTTTAGCGGGAGGAGCTCCTACGAGCAGTACTTC | CASSLFSGRSSYEQYF
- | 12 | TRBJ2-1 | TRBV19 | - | TGTGCCAGTAGTTTGGGAACCAATGAGCAGTTCTTC | CASSLGTNEQFF
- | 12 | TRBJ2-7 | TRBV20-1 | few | TGCAGTGCTAGTTCCAGCCCCTACGAGCAGTACTTC | CSASSSPYEQYF
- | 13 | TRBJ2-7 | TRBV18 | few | TGTGCCAGCTCACCACCAGGTGCCTACGAGCAGTACTTC | CASSPPGAYEQYF
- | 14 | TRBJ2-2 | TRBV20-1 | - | TGCAGTGCTCCCAGGAGGGGGGACAACGGGGAGCTGTTTTTT | CSAPRRGDNGELFF
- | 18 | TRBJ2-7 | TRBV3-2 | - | TGTGCCAGCAGCCCAGCGATGGGGCGACAGGCGAGCTCCTACGAGCAGCACTTC | CASSPAMGRQASSYEQHF
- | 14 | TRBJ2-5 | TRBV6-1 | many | TGTGCCAGCAATATACGACGGGCCCAAGAGACCCAGTACTTC | CASNIRRAQETQYF
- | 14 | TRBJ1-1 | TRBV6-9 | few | TGTGCCAGCAGTTATTCCCGGGATAACACTGAAGCTTTCTTT | CASSYSRDNTEAFF
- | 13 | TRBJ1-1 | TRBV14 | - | TGTGCCAGCAGCCTCACGGCCAGCACTGAAGCTTTCTTT | CASSLTASTEAFF
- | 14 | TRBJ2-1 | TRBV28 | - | TGTGCCAGCACGAGAGGCGGAGTTTACAATGAGCAGTTCTTC | CASTRGGVYNEQFF